These T cell receptor beta chains were read from a single sample in a study of blood T cells in healthy people across ages. TCRdb recomputed calls from the 5' RACE reads with MiXCR, one row per CDR3 protein. This sample has 1.5 million to 2 million distinct CDR3 sequences, with approximately 50% found just once. Sequences were obtained from blood. The receptors stem from a woman aged 40 to 50 in good health. The CDR3 runs from the conserved cysteine through the conserved F or W. The D gene is left open where the match is weak. Not every row has a clone size; where given, it reads once, few, many or a size class.

abundance,j_gene,v_gene,d_gene,CDR3aa,CDR3nt
-,TRBJ2-3,TRBV20-1,TRBD2,CSAPTSGGARTDTQYF,TGCAGTGCACCCACTAGCGGGGGGGCCCGGACAGATACGCAGTATTTT
-,TRBJ2-1,TRBV10-3,-,CAIRDDGGQQFF,TGTGCCATCAGGGATGACGGGGGGCAGCAGTTCTTC
-,TRBJ1-5,TRBV28,-,CASAQAQPQHF,TGTGCCAGCGCCCAGGCACAGCCCCAGCATTTT
-,TRBJ1-1,TRBV6-2/TRBV6-3,-,CASIRTVNTEAFF,TGTGCCAGCATCAGGACAGTTAACACTGAAGCTTTCTTT
-,TRBJ2-3,TRBV15,TRBD2,CATSRDTSGGADTQYF,TGTGCCACCAGCAGAGATACAAGCGGGGGGGCTGATACGCAGTATTTT
-,TRBJ2-4,TRBV7-2,-,CASSLITGGGIQYF,TGTGCCAGCAGCTTAATTACAGGGGGAGGGATTCAGTACTTC
-,TRBJ1-6,TRBV6-5,TRBD1,CASSSGTGSSPLHF,TGTGCCAGCAGTTCTGGGACAGGGTCTTCACCCCTCCACTTT
-,TRBJ2-7,TRBV29-1,-,CSVAGDSREQYF,TGCAGCGTTGCTGGGGATTCCCGCGAGCAGTACTTC
-,TRBJ2-5,TRBV6-5,-,CASSYSLSPHEQYF,TGTGCCAGCAGTTACTCTTTGTCCCCGCATGAGCAGTACTTC
-,TRBJ2-1,TRBV24-1,-,CATSDFTGTGKNEQFF,TGTGCCACCAGTGATTTCACGGGGACGGGAAAGAATGAGCAGTTCTTC
-,TRBJ1-1,TRBV4-1,-,CASSQDYTSSQNTEAFF,TGCGCCAGCAGCCAAGATTACACTTCCAGCCAGAACACTGAAGCTTTCTTT
-,TRBJ2-7,TRBV7-9,TRBD2,CASSRGERVIYEQYF,TGTGCCAGCAGCCGGGGGGAGAGGGTCATATACGAGCAGTACTTC
few,TRBJ2-3,TRBV7-9,-,CASSAPAFDSTDTQYF,TGTGCCAGCAGCGCGCCTGCCTTCGATAGCACAGATACGCAGTATTTT
-,TRBJ1-5,TRBV12-3/TRBV12-4,TRBD1,CASSYVGLQGAHQPQHF,TGTGCCAGCAGTTACGTGGGCCTACAGGGGGCTCATCAGCCCCAGCATTTT
-,TRBJ2-3,TRBV5-1,TRBD2,CASSGGGAGTDTQYF,TGCGCCAGCAGCGGCGGGGGGGCGGGTACAGATACGCAGTATTTT
-,TRBJ1-2,TRBV7-2,TRBD1,CASSSRQGKDGYTF,TGTGCCAGCAGCAGCCGACAGGGAAAGGATGGCTACACCTTC
-,TRBJ2-5,TRBV3-1,-,CASSQGWGRVQETQYF,TGTGCCAGCAGCCAAGGATGGGGCAGGGTCCAAGAGACCCAGTACTTC
few,TRBJ2-5,TRBV7-2,-,CASSSDRVQETQYF,TGTGCCAGCAGCTCCGACAGAGTACAAGAGACCCAGTACTTC
-,TRBJ1-2,TRBV4-2,-,CASSQGDRFGYTF,TGTGCCAGCAGCCAAGGCGACAGGTTTGGCTACACCTTC
-,TRBJ2-1,TRBV5-1,TRBD1,CASSWTGQGYNEQFF,TGCGCCAGCAGCTGGACGGGACAGGGGTACAATGAGCAGTTCTTC
once,TRBJ1-6,TRBV9,-,CASSVGEFSPLHF,TGTGCCAGCAGCGTAGGAGAATTCTCACCCCTCCACTTT
few,TRBJ1-1,TRBV4-3,-,CASSQETGMNTEAFF,TGCGCCAGCAGCCAGGAGACAGGAATGAACACTGAAGCTTTCTTT
-,TRBJ1-6,TRBV6-6,TRBD1,CASSLRPGQGASPLHF,TGTGCCAGCAGCCTTCGTCCGGGACAGGGAGCTTCACCCCTCCACTTT
few,TRBJ2-1,TRBV7-2,TRBD2,CASSFASGGGSYNEQFF,TGTGCCAGCAGCTTTGCTAGCGGGGGAGGCTCCTACAATGAGCAGTTCTTC
-,TRBJ2-1,TRBV9,-,CASGGPQQFF,TGTGCCAGCGGGGGACCACAGCAGTTCTTC
-,TRBJ2-3,TRBV7-3,-,CASSLTFSGTSTDTQYF,TGTGCCAGCAGCTTAACTTTTAGCGGAACTAGCACAGATACGCAGTATTTT
-,TRBJ2-3,TRBV7-3,TRBD2,CASSLIAGGSADTQYF,TGTGCCAGCAGCTTAATTGCGGGGGGCAGCGCAGATACGCAGTATTTT
-,TRBJ2-1,TRBV19,-,CASRSDRSSYNEQFF,TGTGCCAGTAGATCCGACAGGAGCTCCTACAATGAGCAGTTCTTC
many,TRBJ2-1,TRBV29-1,TRBD1,CSTGQGNEQFF,TGCAGCACCGGACAGGGCAATGAGCAGTTCTTC
-,TRBJ2-5,TRBV11-2,-,CASNEGWETQYF,TGTGCCAGCAACGAGGGTTGGGAGACCCAGTACTTC
-,TRBJ2-7,TRBV21-1,-,CASITGTGICEQYF,TGTGCCAGCATCACCGGGACAGGGATTTGCGAGCAGTACTTC
-,TRBJ2-5,TRBV7-2,TRBD1,CASSLEHVGQGATQYF,TGTGCCAGCAGCTTGGAACACGTTGGACAGGGTGCGACCCAGTACTTC
-,TRBJ2-1,TRBV20-1,-,CSAGARLDQRDTYNEQFF,TGCAGTGCTGGGGCCCGACTTGACCAGCGCGATACCTACAATGAGCAGTTCTTC
-,TRBJ2-3,TRBV3-1,TRBD2,CASSQQRGRTDTQYF,TGTGCCAGCAGCCAACAGCGGGGGAGGACAGATACGCAGTATTTT
few,TRBJ2-4,TRBV28,TRBD2,CASSVSGEGKNIQYF,TGTGCCAGCAGTGTTAGCGGGGAGGGGAAAAACATTCAGTACTTC
few,TRBJ1-5,TRBV4-3,-,CASSQEWQNNQPQHF,TGCGCCAGCAGCCAAGAGTGGCAGAACAATCAGCCCCAGCATTTT
-,TRBJ2-1,TRBV29-1,-,CSVEISGVATDEQFF,TGCAGCGTTGAAATTTCAGGGGTGGCCACCGATGAGCAGTTCTTC
-,TRBJ2-3,TRBV6-5,-,CASRRRRDSTDTQYF,TGTGCCAGCAGGCGTCGCCGGGACAGCACAGATACGCAGTATTTT
-,TRBJ1-2,TRBV28,-,CASSLPGTIYGYTF,TGTGCCAGCAGTTTACCAGGGACCATCTATGGCTACACCTTC
-,TRBJ2-7,TRBV6-5,-,CASSYGRGDRPYEQYF,TGTGCCAGCAGTTACGGGCGAGGAGACAGACCCTACGAGCAGTACTTC
once,TRBJ2-5,TRBV3-1,-,CASSQPMLGETQYF,TGTGCCAGCAGCCAGCCCATGCTAGGAGAGACCCAGTACTTC
-,TRBJ2-4,TRBV6-2/TRBV6-3,-,CASSYSGGMAIQYF,TGTGCCAGCAGTTACTCGGGCGGTATGGCCATTCAGTACTTC
many,TRBJ1-2,TRBV6-2/TRBV6-3,-,CASSYNYGYTF,TGTGCCAGCAGTTACAACTATGGCTACACCTTC
-,TRBJ2-3,TRBV6-2/TRBV6-3,TRBD2,CASTTGGLRGNTQYF,TGTGCCAGCACCACGGGGGGGTTGAGAGGAAATACGCAGTATTTT
few,TRBJ2-7,TRBV5-1,-,CASSLAAGWEQYF,TGCGCCAGCAGCTTGGCCGCAGGGTGGGAGCAGTACTTC
-,TRBJ2-5,TRBV18,-,CASSPTVRREETQYF,TGTGCCAGCTCGCCGACCGTGAGGCGGGAAGAGACCCAGTACTTC
-,TRBJ2-4,TRBV9,TRBD2,CASRSGGNIQYF,TGTGCCAGCAGGTCGGGGGGAAACATTCAGTACTTC
-,TRBJ1-1,TRBV12-3/TRBV12-4,-,CASSPTRSEAFF,TGTGCCAGCAGTCCCACCCGGTCTGAAGCTTTCTTT
-,TRBJ2-3,TRBV20-1,-,CSAGQAGRENTDTPYF,TGCAGTGCTGGACAGGCAGGACGGGAGAACACAGATACGCCGTATTTT
-,TRBJ2-7,TRBV4-1,TRBD2,CASSQGLAGGSYEQYF,TGCGCCAGCAGCCAAGGACTAGCGGGGGGATCTTACGAGCAGTACTTC
-,TRBJ2-5,TRBV5-1,TRBD1,CASSLGQGMGTQYF,TGCGCCAGCAGCTTAGGACAGGGCATGGGGACCCAGTACTTC
few,TRBJ2-5,TRBV5-1,TRBD1,CASRFAGGEETQYF,TGCGCCAGCAGATTCGCAGGGGGCGAAGAGACCCAGTACTTC
-,TRBJ2-7,TRBV6-5,-,CASRLTGTSPEQYF,TGTGCCAGCAGGCTCACCGGGACGTCCCCCGAGCAGTACTTC
few,TRBJ1-2,TRBV5-6,-,CASTAGESRLRGYTF,TGTGCCAGCACCGCCGGCGAGTCCCGACTGCGGGGCTACACCTTC
few,TRBJ2-3,TRBV5-1,-,CASSHLNSAVTDTQYF,TGCGCCAGCAGCCACCTCAATAGCGCGGTCACAGATACGCAGTATTTT
-,TRBJ2-3,TRBV6-2/TRBV6-3,-,CASSYSTPPSWYF,TGTGCCAGCAGTTACTCAACCCCCCCCAGCTGGTATTTT
-,TRBJ2-1,TRBV15,TRBD2,CATSIIAGGPGDEQFF,TGTGCCACCAGCATAATAGCGGGGGGGCCTGGTGATGAGCAGTTCTTC